Each of the 30 T cell receptor beta chains below was sequenced from the same sample in a study of regulatory T cells in long-lasting Graves disease. Specified time point: newly diagnosed GD, antithyroid drugs for less than 3 months. The TCR library was made from RNA that had been extracted from PBMCs in TRIzol. Building the TCR beta libraries relied on iRepertoire HTBI primers, and CDR3 regions underwent Arm-PCR. One entry per CDR3 protein results from TCRdb running MiXCR on the multiplex PCR reads. The table includes roughly 610,000 distinct CDR3 sequences, about 15% detected once. These data were also reused for a study on T cells in Graves' hyperthyroidism and ophthalmopathy.

The sequenced sample was peripheral blood mononuclear cells (PBMCs), obtained at new diagnosis, from a patient treated with antithyroid drugs. The receptor set was obtained from a woman aged 30 to 39 with Graves disease.

The chain links TRBV19 to TRBJ2-5, with D possibly TRBD2 on 6 matching bases. V lost 5 bases and J lost 7, with 14 bases in between. The CDR3 spans 13 residues. Germline assignment: CDR1 LNHDA and CDR2 SQIVND (reference sequence). The CDR3, as DNA: TGTGCCAGTAGTCTCAGGGACTCCCTGACCCAGTACTTC. Translating gives CASSLRDSLTQYF.

In this sample, this clonotype turned up many times. This CDR3 is CASSRTAGANVLTF. CDR3 DNA: TGTGCCAGCAGCCGGACAGCTGGGGCCAACGTCCTGACTTTC. This chain links TRBV2 with TRBJ2-6, with D tentatively TRBD1 (6 bases). V lost 6 bases, J lost 2 bases, and 8 bases lay in between. The CDR3 consists of 14 residues. Germline V gene data show CDR1 as SNHLY and CDR2 as FYNNEI.

At least ten counts were recorded for this clonotype. The rearrangement links TRBV7-2 to TRBJ2-1, with D perhaps TRBD1 (5 bases). The end of the DNA aligns better with TRBJ2-5, so the J call may be wrong. Germline V gene lookup returns CDR1 SGHTA and CDR2 FQGNSA. The CDR3 is made up of 13 amino acids. The CDR3 sequence: CASSLEPQGTQYF. CDR3 bases: TGTGCCAGCAGCTTAGAACCCCAGGGGACCCAGTACTTC.

The genes are TRBV7-2 and TRBJ2-1, with 8 bases that match TRBD2. The V segment lost 5 bases and the J segment 6 bases; nucleotides outside the gene matches: 9. The length of the CDR3 is 15 residues. Germline CDR1 SGHTA, CDR2 FQGNSA. The DNA of the CDR3 is TGTGCCAGCAGCCCCTCAAGCGGGAGACCCAATGAGCAGTTCTTC. This gives the protein CASSPSSGRPNEQFF.

This clonotype appeared many times. The chain carries TRBV29-1 and TRBJ2-2; D unclear. Germline assignment: CDR1 SQVTM and CDR2 ANQGSEA. CDR3 length: 13 amino acids. V was shortened by 4 bases and J by 2 bases, with 8 bases between the two germline ends. CDR3 loop: CSVGTVNTGELFF. CDR3 in DNA: TGCAGCGTTGGGACGGTAAACACCGGGGAGCTGTTTTTT.

Many counts were recorded for this clonotype. The chain combines TRBV7-2 with TRBJ1-5; D is possibly TRBD1 (5 bases). V gave up 2 bases and J gave up 3 bases, with 11 bases separating them. This CDR3 region has 15 residues. CDR1 is SGHTA and CDR2 is FQGNSA in the germline V gene. The CDR3 region has the DNA TGTGCCAGCAGCTTACAGCCGGGGCCCAATCAGCCCCAGCATTTT. It specifies CASSLQPGPNQPQHF.

V is TRBV19 and J is TRBJ1-6; no clear D gene. This CDR3 is built from 14 residues. V lost 5 bases, J lost 5 bases, and 10 bases lay in between. Germline lookup yields CDR1 LNHDA and CDR2 SQIVND (reference sequence). The CDR3 loop reads CASSGSLNNSPLHF. CDR3 sequence (DNA): TGTGCCAGTAGTGGCAGCCTGAATAATTCACCCCTCCACTTT.

The chain recombines TRBV20-1 with TRBJ2-1; the match to TRBD2 covers 12 bases. The V segment lost 1 base and the J segment 6 bases; nucleotides outside the gene matches: 7. Looked up from germline, CDR1 is DFQATT and CDR2 is SNEGSKA (reference sequence). The CDR3 covers 16 residues. For the CDR3, the DNA is TGCAGTGCTAGAGGGCTAGCGGGAGGGCTTTCCAATGAGCAGTTCTTC. It is translated as CSARGLAGGLSNEQFF.

Many counts were recorded for this clonotype. The J gene is TRBJ1-2, the V gene TRBV6-2 or TRBV6-3; 10 bases map to TRBD1. The CDR3 contains 14 residues. Looked up from germline, CDR1 is MNHEY and CDR2 is SVGEGT. V shed 5 bases and J 4 bases; nucleotides not matched to a gene: 4. The CDR3 region is CASSPGQGIYGYTF. CDR3 in DNA: TGTGCCAGCAGTCCGGGACAGGGGATCTATGGCTACACCTTC.

This clonotype was picked up a small number of times. The CDR3 nucleotides are TGTGCCTTAGCCGGGACGGGATCACCCCTCCACTTT. Translating it yields CALAGTGSPLHF. V usage is TRBV30 and J usage is TRBJ1-6, with D possibly matching TRBD1 (5 bases). Trimming removed 7 bases at V and 10 bases at J, with 14 bases between. The CDR3 consists of 12 residues. The germline gives CDR1 GTSNPN, CDR2 SVGIG (reference sequence).

The chain joins TRBV10-3 to TRBJ2-6; 10 bases line up with TRBD1. Trimming cost V 6 bases and J 0 bases; bases outside gene matches: 8. CDR1 and CDR2 from the germline V gene are ENHRY and SYGVKD. This CDR3 has 18 amino acids. Here the CDR3 DNA reads TGTGCCATCAGGAAACCGGGACAGGGGCTCTCTGGGGCCAACGTCCTGACTTTC. This gives the protein CAIRKPGQGLSGANVLTF.

This clonotype came up many times. V gene TRBV6-2 or TRBV6-3 combines with J gene TRBJ2-1; no reliable D call. Per the germline V gene, CDR1 is MNHEY and CDR2 is SVGEGT. V gave up 4 bases and J gave up 7 bases, with 8 bases separating them. This CDR3 is built from 12 residues. As DNA, the CDR3 is TGTGCCAGCAGTTTTTCGGAAAATGAGCAGTTCTTC. Encoded protein: CASSFSENEQFF.

This clonotype came up many times. This sequence joins TRBV2 and TRBJ1-6; D remains ambiguous. The CDR3 spans 12 residues. Germline loops: CDR1 SNHLY, CDR2 FYNNEI. Trimming pared 7 bases from V and 10 bases from J, leaving 11 bases between. The CDR3 loop reads CASKRNQSPLHF. The CDR3 DNA sequence: TGTGCCAGCAAAAGGAATCAGTCACCCCTCCACTTT. The entire variable domain, with the rest obtained from reference TRBV2 and TRBJ1-6, is as follows: EPEVTQTPSHQVTQMGQEVILRCVPISNHLYFYWYRQILGQKVEFLVSFYNNEISEKSEIFDDQFSVERPDGSNFTLKIRSTKLEDSAMYFCASKRNQSPLHFGNGTRLTVT.

This clonotype was seen repeatedly, ten times or more. The chain carries TRBV11-2 and TRBJ2-3, with D possibly matching TRBD2 (6 bases). The CDR3 spans 15 residues. V gave up 3 bases and J gave up 6 bases, with 16 bases separating them. Germline CDR1 and CDR2: SGHAT and FQNNGV. The CDR3 spells CASSFGAAGLDTQYF. The DNA of the CDR3 is TGTGCCAGCAGCTTTGGGGCCGCGGGGTTGGATACGCAGTATTTT. The full variable domain, with the rest looked up from reference TRBV11-2 and TRBJ2-3, is EAGVAQSPRYKIIEKRQSVAFWCNPISGHATLYWYQQILGQGPKLLIQFQNNGVVDDSQLPKDRFSAERLKGVDSTLKIQPAKLEDSAVYLCASSFGAAGLDTQYFGPGTRLTVL.

This clonotype was detected ten times or more. This rearrangement joins TRBV7-2 to TRBJ1-4; D is unclear. Trimming removed 6 bases from V and 0 bases from J, with 11 bases in between. Looked up from germline, CDR1 is SGHTA and CDR2 is FQGNSA. The CDR3 has 15 residues. The CDR3 region has the DNA TGTGCCAGCAGGTTGACTATTGCAACTAATGAAAAACTGTTTTTT. Translation gives CASRLTIATNEKLFF. The whole variable domain, remainder taken from reference TRBV7-2 and TRBJ1-4, is GAGVSQSPSNKVTEKGKDVELRCDPISGHTALYWYRQSLGQGLEFLIYFQGNSAPDKSGLPSDRFSAERTGGSVSTLTIQRTQQEDSAVYLCASRLTIATNEKLFFGSGTQLSVL.

On this clonotype: Possible read error: a much larger clone is one base away. The rearrangement links TRBV7-2 to TRBJ1-1, with D perhaps matching TRBD1 (5 bases). The germline CDR1 and CDR2 sequences are SGHTA and FQGNSA. The CDR3 has 15 residues. Trimming stripped 3 bases from V and 1 base from J, with 12 bases between. The CDR3, as DNA: TGTGCCAGCAGCTTCGAGACAGTGCAGAACACTGAAGCTTTCTTT. It is translated as CASSFETVQNTEAFF.

The sample holds many counts of this clonotype. This chain joins TRBV25-1 and TRBJ2-2, with D perhaps matching TRBD1 (5 bases). CDR3 length equals 14 residues. In germline, CDR1 is MGHDK, CDR2 SYGVNS. The V gene lost 6 bases and the J gene lost 3 bases, with 11 bases spanning the gap. CDR3 coding DNA: TGTGCCAGCAGGGGGCAGGTGGACACCGGGGAGCTGTTTTTT. Protein sequence: CASRGQVDTGELFF. The full variable domain, rest sourced from reference TRBV25-1 and TRBJ2-2, is EADIYQTPRYLVIGTGKKITLECSQTMGHDKMYWYQQDPGMELHLIHYSYGVNSTEKGDLSSESTVSRIRTEHFPLTLESARPSHTSQYLCASRGQVDTGELFFGEGSRLTVL.

This clonotype has ten or more counts. This chain's CDR3 is CALTRAGAGASTDTQYF. CDR3 DNA: TGTGCCCTTACGAGGGCGGGGGCGGGCGCGAGCACAGATACGCAGTATTTT. The chain is built from TRBV2 and TRBJ2-3; possibly TRBD2 for D (7 bases). The length of the CDR3 is 17 residues. Trimming cost V 11 bases and J 0 bases, with 24 bases left between them. In germline, CDR1 is SNHLY, CDR2 FYNNEI.

A few counts support this clonotype. This chain links TRBV30 with TRBJ2-2; D could derive from TRBD1 or TRBD2 (6 bases each). The CDR3 is made up of 14 amino acids. The V end lost 3 bases, the J end lost 1 base, and 9 bases lay between the germline ends. The germline V gene has CDR1 GTSNPN and CDR2 SVGIG (reference sequence). The CDR3 loop reads CAWRGGRNTGELFF. The CDR3 DNA is TGTGCCTGGAGGGGGGGCAGGAACACCGGGGAGCTGTTTTTT.

The chain combines TRBV28 with TRBJ2-7, with a possible D match to TRBD2 (5 bases). Per the germline V gene, CDR1 is MDHEN and CDR2 is SYDVKM. V was clipped by 6 bases and J by 0 bases, with 15 bases between them. The CDR3 has 15 residues. The DNA of the CDR3 is TGTGCCAGCAGGTTGTCCTTGGGAGTCTCCTACGAGCAGTACTTC. Translated: CASRLSLGVSYEQYF.

Ten or more counts support this clonotype. The gene calls are TRBV20-1 and TRBJ2-1; TRBD1 might be the D (5 bases). Germline CDR1 is DFQATT and CDR2 is SNEGSKA (reference sequence). The CDR3 length is 10 residues. Trimming stripped 6 bases from V and 11 bases from J, with 11 bases between. The CDR3 DNA is TGCAGTGCGCGCATGGACAAGCAGTTCTTC. Protein: CSARMDKQFF.

CDR3 in DNA: TGTGCCAGCAATTCACTTGGGGACGGGCTCAATGAGCAGTTCTTC. This gives the protein CASNSLGDGLNEQFF. The V and J genes are TRBV27 and TRBJ2-1; D tentatively reads TRBD1 or TRBD2 (5 bases each). CDR3 length: 15 amino acids. Germline CDR1 and CDR2: MNHEY and SMNVEV (reference sequence). Trimming removed 7 bases at V and 6 bases at J, with 19 bases between.

This clonotype was observed a few times. The chain uses TRBV7-9 and TRBJ1-3; unclear D gene. The CDR3 is 16 amino acids. The V end lost 4 bases, the J end lost 0 bases, and 13 bases lay between the germline ends. Germline assignment: CDR1 SEHNR and CDR2 FQNEAQ (reference sequence). The DNA of the CDR3 is TGTGCCAGCAGCTCACCAACGGACCTCTCTGGAAACACCATATATTTT. As protein: CASSSPTDLSGNTIYF.

The table lists this clonotype with many counts. J is TRBJ1-1 and V is TRBV5-1, with D possibly matching TRBD1 (5 bases). Germline V gene sequence: CDR1 SGHRS, CDR2 YFSETQ. Trimming removed 0 bases at V and 0 bases at J, with 12 bases between. The CDR3 consists of 16 residues. CDR3 coding DNA: TGCGCCAGCAGCTTGGGTAGTCGGGGGATGAACACTGAAGCTTTCTTT. This gives the protein CASSLGSRGMNTEAFF.

This clonotype was counted only a few times. The V call is TRBV6-2 or TRBV6-3, the J call TRBJ1-5; D perhaps matches TRBD1 (5 bases). The CDR3 covers 16 residues. V lost 7 bases to trimming and J lost 9 bases, with 25 bases between them. Germline values: CDR1 MNHEY, CDR2 SVGEGT. The CDR3 spells CASNLRVGAISWPQHF. CDR3 nucleotide sequence: TGTGCCAGCAATTTACGGGTAGGGGCGATATCATGGCCCCAGCATTTT.

This clonotype was seen repeatedly, ten times or more. The chain combines TRBV24-1 with TRBJ1-1; 9 bases map to TRBD1. V was clipped by 3 bases and J by 4 bases; unmatched bases: 8. Germline lookup yields CDR1 KGHDR and CDR2 SFDVKD. CDR3 length: 16 residues. The CDR3 DNA is TGTGCCACCAGTGATGACCGGGACAGGGAGGGCACTGAAGCTTTCTTT. This translates into CATSDDRDREGTEAFF.

The chain is built from TRBV28 and TRBJ2-3; 8 bases match TRBD1. Trimming cost V 7 bases and J 0 bases; bases outside gene matches: 3. The CDR3 runs 14 residues. Germline V gene data show CDR1 as MDHEN and CDR2 as SYDVKM. The CDR3 nucleotides are TGTGCCAGCAAGGACAGGGCTAGCACAGATACGCAGTATTTT. It encodes CASKDRASTDTQYF.

This sequence joins TRBV29-1 and TRBJ2-3, with D tentatively TRBD1 (5 bases). The germline CDR1 and CDR2 sequences are SQVTM and ANQGSEA. This CDR3 comprises 11 residues. Trimming removed 5 bases at V and 5 bases at J, with 8 bases between. The CDR3 DNA is TGCAGCGTTTTCAGGGAAGATACGCAGTATTTT. Its translation: CSVFREDTQYF.

The chain combines TRBV11-2 with TRBJ2-1; D is undetermined. Germline CDR1 SGHAT, CDR2 FQNNGV. V shed 6 bases and J shed 4 bases, with 16 bases lying between them. The CDR3 has 15 amino acids. The CDR3 nucleotides are TGTGCCAGCAGGGCAGGACCCTGGGGATACAATGAGCAGTTCTTC. This sequence encodes CASRAGPWGYNEQFF. Filled out from reference TRBV11-2 and TRBJ2-1, the complete variable domain reads EAGVAQSPRYKIIEKRQSVAFWCNPISGHATLYWYQQILGQGPKLLIQFQNNGVVDDSQLPKDRFSAERLKGVDSTLKIQPAKLEDSAVYLCASRAGPWGYNEQFFGPGTRLTVL.

This clonotype appeared many times. The chain links TRBV12-3 or TRBV12-4 to TRBJ1-2, with a possible D match to TRBD1 (5 bases). Trimming stripped 7 bases from V and 5 bases from J, with 17 bases between. The CDR3 is 14 residues long. The CDR3 region is CASTPEGKGYGYTF. The CDR3, as DNA: TGTGCCAGCACCCCCGAGGGAAAGGGGTATGGCTACACCTTC.